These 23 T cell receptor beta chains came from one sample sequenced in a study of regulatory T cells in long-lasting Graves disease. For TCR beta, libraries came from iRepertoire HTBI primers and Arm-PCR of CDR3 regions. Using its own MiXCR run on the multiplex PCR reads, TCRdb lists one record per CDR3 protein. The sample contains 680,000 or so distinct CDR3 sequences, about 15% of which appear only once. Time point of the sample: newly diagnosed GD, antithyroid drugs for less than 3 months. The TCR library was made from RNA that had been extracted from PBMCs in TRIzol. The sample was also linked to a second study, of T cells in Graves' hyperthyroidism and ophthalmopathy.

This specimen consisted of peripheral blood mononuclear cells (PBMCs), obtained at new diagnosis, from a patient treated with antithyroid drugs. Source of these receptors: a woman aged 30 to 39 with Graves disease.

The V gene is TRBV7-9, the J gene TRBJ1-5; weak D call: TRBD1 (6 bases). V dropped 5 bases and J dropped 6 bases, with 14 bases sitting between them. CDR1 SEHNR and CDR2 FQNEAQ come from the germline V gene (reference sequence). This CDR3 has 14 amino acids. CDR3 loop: CASSDLQGSQPQHF. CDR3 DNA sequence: TGTGCCAGCAGCGATTTACAGGGAAGTCAGCCCCAGCATTTT. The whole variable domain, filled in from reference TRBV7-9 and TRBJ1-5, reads DTGVSQNPRHKITKRGQNVTFRCDPISEHNRLYWYRQTLGQGPEFLTYFQNEAQLEKSRLLSDRFSAERPKGSFSTLEIQRTEQGDSAMYLCASSDLQGSQPQHFGDGTRLSIL.

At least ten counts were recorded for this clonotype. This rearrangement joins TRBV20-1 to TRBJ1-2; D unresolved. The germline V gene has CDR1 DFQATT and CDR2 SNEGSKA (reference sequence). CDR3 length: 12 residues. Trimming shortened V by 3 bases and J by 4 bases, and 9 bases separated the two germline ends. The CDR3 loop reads CSASWNSYGYTF. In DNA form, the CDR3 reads TGCAGTGCTAGCTGGAACTCCTATGGCTACACCTTC.

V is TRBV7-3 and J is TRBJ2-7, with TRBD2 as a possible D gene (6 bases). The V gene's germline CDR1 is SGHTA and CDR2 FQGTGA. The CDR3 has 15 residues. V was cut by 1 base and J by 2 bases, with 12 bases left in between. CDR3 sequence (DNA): TGTGCCAGCAGCTTAAGAGGCGGGAACACCTACGAGCAGTACTTC. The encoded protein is CASSLRGGNTYEQYF. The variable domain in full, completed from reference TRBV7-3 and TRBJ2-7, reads GAGVSQTPSNKVTEKGKYVELRCDPISGHTALYWYRQSLGQGPEFLIYFQGTGAADDSGLPNDRFFAVRPEGSVSTLKIQRTERGDSAVYLCASSLRGGNTYEQYFGPGTRLTVT.

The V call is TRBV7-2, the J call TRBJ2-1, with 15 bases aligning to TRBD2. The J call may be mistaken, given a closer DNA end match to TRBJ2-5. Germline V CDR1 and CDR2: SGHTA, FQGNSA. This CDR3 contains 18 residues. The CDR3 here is CASSSGLAGGRTQETQYF. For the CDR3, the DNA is TGTGCCAGCAGCTCGGGACTAGCGGGAGGAAGGACCCAGGAGACCCAGTACTTC.

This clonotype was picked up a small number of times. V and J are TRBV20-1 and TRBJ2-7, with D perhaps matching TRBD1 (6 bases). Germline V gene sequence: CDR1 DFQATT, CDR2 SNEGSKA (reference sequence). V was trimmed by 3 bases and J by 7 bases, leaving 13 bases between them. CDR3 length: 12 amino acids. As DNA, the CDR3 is TGCAGTGCTAGCAGGGGAGTAGAGGAGCAGTACTTC. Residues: CSASRGVEEQYF.

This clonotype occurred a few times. This chain's CDR3 is CASHFGEGYEQYF. In DNA form, the CDR3 reads TGCGCCAGCCATTTTGGTGAGGGCTACGAGCAGTACTTC. The chain carries TRBV10-2 and TRBJ2-7; a possible D gene is TRBD2 (5 bases). Germline CDR1 reads WSHSY; CDR2 reads SAAADI. V was trimmed by 8 bases and J by 3 bases, leaving 14 bases between them. The CDR3 is 13 amino acids.

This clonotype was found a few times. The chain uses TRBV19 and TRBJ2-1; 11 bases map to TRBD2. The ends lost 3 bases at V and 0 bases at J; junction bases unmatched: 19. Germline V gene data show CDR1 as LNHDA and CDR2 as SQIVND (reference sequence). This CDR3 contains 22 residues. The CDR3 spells CASSIGLAGGDLSISSYNEQFF. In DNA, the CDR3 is TGTGCCAGTAGTATCGGTCTAGCGGGAGGCGACTTGTCAATTAGCTCCTACAATGAGCAGTTCTTC.

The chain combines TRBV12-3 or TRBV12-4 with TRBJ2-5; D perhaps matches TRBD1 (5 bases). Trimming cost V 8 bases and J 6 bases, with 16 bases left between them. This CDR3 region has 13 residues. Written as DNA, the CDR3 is TGTGCCAGCTCACCAACCGGACAAAAGACCCAGTACTTC. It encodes CASSPTGQKTQYF.

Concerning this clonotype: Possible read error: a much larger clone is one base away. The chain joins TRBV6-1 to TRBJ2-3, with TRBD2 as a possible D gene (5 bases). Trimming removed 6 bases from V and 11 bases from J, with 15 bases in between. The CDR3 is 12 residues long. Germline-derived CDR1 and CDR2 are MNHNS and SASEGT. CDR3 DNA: TGTGCCAGCAGCCTCCGTGAAGGAGGGCAGTATTTT. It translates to CASSLREGGQYF.

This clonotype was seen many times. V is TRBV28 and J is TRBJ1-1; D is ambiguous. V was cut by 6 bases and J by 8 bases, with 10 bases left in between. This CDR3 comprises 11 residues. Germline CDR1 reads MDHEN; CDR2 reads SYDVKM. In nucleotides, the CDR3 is TGTGCCAGCAGCCTCGGGAGGGAAGCTTTCTTT. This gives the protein CASSLGREAFF.

The CDR3 sequence: CASSLSVNSPLHF. The DNA for the CDR3 is TGTGCCAGCAGCTTATCTGTCAATTCACCCCTCCACTTT. The chain couples TRBV7-9 to TRBJ1-6; unclear D gene. Trimming took 2 bases from V and 7 from J, leaving 6 bases between them. The CDR3 consists of 13 residues. The germline gives CDR1 SEHNR, CDR2 FQNEAQ (reference sequence).

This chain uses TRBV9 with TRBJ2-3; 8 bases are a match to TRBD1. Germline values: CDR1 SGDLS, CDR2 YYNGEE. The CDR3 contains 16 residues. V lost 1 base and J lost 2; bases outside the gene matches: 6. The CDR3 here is CASSVTGGVSTDTQYF. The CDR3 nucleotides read TGTGCCAGCAGCGTAACAGGGGGAGTGTCCACAGATACGCAGTATTTT.

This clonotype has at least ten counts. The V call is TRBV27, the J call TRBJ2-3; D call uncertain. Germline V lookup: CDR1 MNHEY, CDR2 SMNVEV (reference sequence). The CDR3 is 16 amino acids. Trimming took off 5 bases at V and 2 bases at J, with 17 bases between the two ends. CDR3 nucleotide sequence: TGTGCCAGCAGTCTCCGCCACCCTGCCCACACAGATACGCAGTATTTT. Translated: CASSLRHPAHTDTQYF.

CDR3 protein: CASSLVTGLENTEAFF. In DNA form, the CDR3 reads TGTGCCAGCAGCTTGGTCACAGGGCTGGAGAACACTGAAGCTTTCTTT. This chain connects TRBV7-3 to TRBJ1-1; D might be TRBD1 (6 bases). Deletions cut 3 bases from V and 1 base from J, with 15 bases between. The germline V gene has CDR1 SGHTA and CDR2 FQGTGA. CDR3 size: 16 residues.

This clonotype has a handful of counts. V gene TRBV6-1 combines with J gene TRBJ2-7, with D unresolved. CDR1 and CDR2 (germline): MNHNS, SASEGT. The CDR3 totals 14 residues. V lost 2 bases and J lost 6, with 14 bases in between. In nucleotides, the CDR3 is TGTGCCAGCAGTGAATTAGGTAGCTCGGTCGAGCAGTACTTC. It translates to CASSELGSSVEQYF.

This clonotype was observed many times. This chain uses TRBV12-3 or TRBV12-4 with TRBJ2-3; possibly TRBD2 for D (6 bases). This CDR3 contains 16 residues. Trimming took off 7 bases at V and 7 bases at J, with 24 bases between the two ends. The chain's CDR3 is CASTPGRRDGWNTQYF. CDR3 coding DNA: TGTGCCAGCACTCCTGGGAGGCGGGACGGTTGGAATACGCAGTATTTT.

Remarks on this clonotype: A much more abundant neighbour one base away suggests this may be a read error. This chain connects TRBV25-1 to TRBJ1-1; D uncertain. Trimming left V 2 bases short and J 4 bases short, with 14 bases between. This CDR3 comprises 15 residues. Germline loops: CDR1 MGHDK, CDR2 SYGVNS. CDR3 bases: TGTGCCAGCAGTGAAGACGGACGTCTGGGCACTGAAGCTTTCTTT. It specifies CASSEDGRLGTEAFF.

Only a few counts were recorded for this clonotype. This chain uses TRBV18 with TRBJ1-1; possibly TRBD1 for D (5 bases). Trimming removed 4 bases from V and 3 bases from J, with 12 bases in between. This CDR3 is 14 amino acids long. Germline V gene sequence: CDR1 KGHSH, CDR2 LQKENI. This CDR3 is CASSRDPKDTEAFF. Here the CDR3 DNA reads TGTGCCAGCTCACGGGACCCCAAGGACACTGAAGCTTTCTTT.

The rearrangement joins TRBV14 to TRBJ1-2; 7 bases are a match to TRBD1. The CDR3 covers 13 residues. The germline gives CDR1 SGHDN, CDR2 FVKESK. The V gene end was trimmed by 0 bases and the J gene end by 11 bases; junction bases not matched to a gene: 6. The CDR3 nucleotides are TGTGCCAGCAGCCAAGATCGAACAGGGGCGTACACCTTC. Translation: CASSQDRTGAYTF.

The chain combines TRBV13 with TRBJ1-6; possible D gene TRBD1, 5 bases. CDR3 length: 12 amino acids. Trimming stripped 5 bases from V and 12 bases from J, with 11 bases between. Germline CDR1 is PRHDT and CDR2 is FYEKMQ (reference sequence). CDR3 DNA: TGTGCCAGCAGCACCCGGGGGGGACCCCTCCACTTT. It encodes CASSTRGGPLHF.

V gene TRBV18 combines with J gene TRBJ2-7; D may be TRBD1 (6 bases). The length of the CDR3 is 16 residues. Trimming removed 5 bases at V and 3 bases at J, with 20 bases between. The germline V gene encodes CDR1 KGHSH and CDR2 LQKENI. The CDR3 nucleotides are TGTGCCAGCTCAGAGCTTTCCGGGACAACAAACTACGAGCAGTACTTC. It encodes CASSELSGTTNYEQYF.

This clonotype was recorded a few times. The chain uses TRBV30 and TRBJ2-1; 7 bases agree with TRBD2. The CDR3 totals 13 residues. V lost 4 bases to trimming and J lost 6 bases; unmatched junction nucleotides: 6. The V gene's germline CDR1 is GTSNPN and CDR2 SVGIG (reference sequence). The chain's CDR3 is CAWTREFGNEQFF. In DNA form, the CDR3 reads TGTGCCTGGACGCGGGAGTTCGGCAATGAGCAGTTCTTC.

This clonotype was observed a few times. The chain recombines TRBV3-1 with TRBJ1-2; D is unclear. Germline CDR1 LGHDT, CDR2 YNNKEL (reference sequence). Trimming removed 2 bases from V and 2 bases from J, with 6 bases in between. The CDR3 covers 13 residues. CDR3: CASSQHGNYGYTF. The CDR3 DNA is TGTGCCAGCAGCCAACACGGAAACTATGGCTACACCTTC.